The source of this T cell receptor (beta chain) is a study of T cell responses to AZD1222 COVID-19 vaccine. A note on this clone: Its antigen is as yet unknown.

Study results and caveats: Sampling that yielded the repertoires occurred only after the peak T cell response.

This table comes from immunoSEQ multiplex PCR, and its TCRdb copy is limited to in-frame clones, with some not included. The data show 60,000 to 80,000 clones, approximately 85% seen once. Germline values: CDR1 SGHDN, CDR2 FVKESK. The CDR3 is made up of 15 amino acids. Trimming left V 3 bases short and J 4 bases short, with 15 bases between. This receptor was taken from an adult in good health. This chain connects TRBV14 to TRBJ1-2; D is unclear. Sequencing used peripheral blood, obtained on day 0 of AZD1222 vaccination. The CDR3 region is CASSHATGPSYGYTF. CDR3 nucleotide sequence: TGTGCCAGCAGCCATGCCACCGGGCCGTCCTATGGCTACACCTTC. The full variable domain, its missing parts supplied by reference TRBV14 and TRBJ1-2, is EAGVTQFPSHSVIEKGQTVTLRCDPISGHDNLYWYRRVMGKEIKFLLHFVKESKQDESGMPNNRFLAERTGGTYSTLKVQPAELEDSGVYFCASSHATGPSYGYTFGSGTRLTVV.